This T cell receptor beta chain was documented in a study of blood T cell repertoires in COVID-19. The wider study: Italy, Spain and the United States were the sources of the convalescent and acute COVID-19 samples.

Original data processing: Researchers report that nucleated cell counts were estimated from reference gene primer amplification. Profiling relied on immunoSEQ multiplex PCR, and the TCRdb table lists in-frame clones only, not all of them. The DNA was the basis for D and trimming; V, J and clone size are from that table. Of 320,000 or so clones in the sample, more than 85% were seen once. CDR1 is SGDLS, CDR2 YYNGEE, per germline. CDR3 length: 13 amino acids. The ends were cut back, 3 bases at V and 5 bases at J, with 11 bases in the middle. Individuals aged roughly 18 to 95 years were recruited from about two dozen US areas. Each participant's cohort was designated according to participant-reported clinical history.

The chain joins TRBV9 to TRBJ1-2; D remains unclear. The sequenced sample consisted of PBMCs or T cells enriched from blood (not recorded which). The receptor's source is a woman in her 30s who had recovered from COVID-19. The CDR3 region is CASSGSMGYGYTF. DNA for the CDR3: TGTGCCAGCAGCGGGAGCATGGGTTATGGCTACACCTTC.